This TCR beta chain was identified in a study of regulatory T cells in long-lasting Graves disease. Study-level results: Only a small sample size was used, which may have cut accuracy.

The junction had 6 bases not matched to a gene; V was cut back by 0 bases and J by 0 bases. This CDR3 spans 17 amino acids. The V gene's germline CDR1 is MNHEY and CDR2 SMNVEV (reference sequence). The time point: persistent/refractory GD, antithyroid drugs over 5 years with positive TRAb. Extracted RNA from PBMCs served as the source of the TCR library. This clonotype was found a few times. What it binds is unknown. Combining iRepertoire HTBI primers with Arm-PCR of CDR3 regions, the authors built TCR beta libraries. As handled by the study authors: The study identified about 60 TRBV and 13 to 15 TRBJ segments across samples. TCRdb passed the multiplex PCR reads through MiXCR, listing each CDR3 protein once. The V and J calls here are based on TCRdb, not the publication. The sample has roughly 500,000 distinct CDR3 sequences; around 21% are singletons.

Sequencing was performed on peripheral blood mononuclear cells (PBMCs), taken when the disease was refractory, from a patient treated with antithyroid drugs. The sequence was obtained from a female donor with Graves disease. The chain couples TRBV27 to TRBJ2-3; TRBD2 matches at 7 bases. The CDR3 loop reads CASSLSTRGGSTDTQYF. The CDR3 coding sequence is TGTGCCAGCAGTTTATCGACGCGCGGGGGAAGCACAGATACGCAGTATTTT.